This T cell receptor beta chain was sequenced for a study of cytomegalovirus exposure and HLA in healthy donors. CDR3 length: 15 residues. The V end was cut by 0 bases, the J end by 1 base, with 11 bases between. Germline V gives CDR1 SGHNT, CDR2 YYREEE (reference sequence). It was with 60 Vbeta and 13 Jbeta primers that the PCR ran. Using immunoSEQ multiplex PCR, the repertoire was profiled, and TCRdb retains in-frame clones only, with some absent. The repertoire holds about 160,000 clones, with over 75% as singletons. The chain has TRBV5-4 and TRBJ2-7; perhaps TRBD1 as D (6 bases). The sequence came from a human donor in good health. Sequenced input: PBMCs. The CDR3 region is CASSLGQGKSYEQYF. The CDR3 DNA sequence: TGTGCCAGCAGCTTGGGCCAGGGGAAGTCCTACGAGCAGTACTTC.